A single sample is the source of the 22 T cell receptor beta chains below, sequenced in a study of PD-1 blockade in classical Hodgkin lymphoma. Profiled with immunoSEQ multiplex PCR; TCRdb holds only in-frame clones, not every one. The sample holds about 2,500 clones, under 65% seen once. The sample's time point: cycle 4 day 1 (C4D1), after more than five weeks of nivolumab. Every one of the patients relapsed after autologous stem cell transplantation (brentuximab vedotin exposure was variable). By magnetic negative selection, CD8+ T cells were isolated from the thawed PBMCs. Sequencing used CD8+ T cells from blood, obtained before the fourth cycle of nivolumab. These receptor sequences come from a human donor with classical Hodgkin lymphoma.

This chain connects TRBV5-6 to TRBJ1-1; D remains ambiguous. V shed 0 bases and J shed 0 bases, with 9 bases lying between them. This CDR3 contains 15 residues. Per germline, CDR1 SGHDT and CDR2 YYEEEE. The DNA for the CDR3 is TGTGCCAGCAGCTTGGGTACAGCTATGAACACTGAAGCTTTCTTT. Its protein is CASSLGTAMNTEAFF.

This chain joins TRBV7-9 and TRBJ1-5; 9 bases agree with TRBD1. CDR1 is SEHNR and CDR2 is FQNEAQ in the germline V gene (reference sequence). V shed 6 bases and J 7 bases; nucleotides not matched to a gene: 10. The CDR3 loop spans 15 amino acids. CDR3 nucleotide sequence: TGTGCCAGCAGTCTTACAGGGGGCCCAGGGCAGCCCCAGCATTTT. It yields the protein CASSLTGGPGQPQHF.

This rearrangement joins TRBV28 to TRBJ1-2; weak D call: TRBD1 (6 bases). There are 14 residues in the CDR3. Trimming shortened V by 7 bases and J by 5 bases, and 17 bases separated the two germline ends. Germline lookup yields CDR1 MDHEN and CDR2 SYDVKM. The CDR3 DNA follows: TGTGCCAGCATTCCGCAGGGGAGTCGGTATGGCTACACCTTC. This sequence encodes CASIPQGSRYGYTF.

The J gene is TRBJ1-1, the V gene TRBV29-1; D is uncertain. V lost 4 bases to trimming and J lost 7 bases, with 10 bases between them. In germline, CDR1 is SQVTM, CDR2 ANQGSEA. The CDR3 covers 11 residues. CDR3 nucleotide sequence: TGCAGCGTTGTGTCTGGGAATGAAGCTTTCTTT. Protein product: CSVVSGNEAFF.

This clone occurred once. CDR3 sequence: CASSFQTNYGYTF. CDR3 nucleotides: TGTGCCAGCAGCTTCCAAACTAACTATGGCTACACCTTC. The chain combines TRBV7-9 with TRBJ1-2, with no clear D. CDR1 and CDR2 (germline): SEHNR, FQNEAQ (reference sequence). The CDR3 consists of 13 residues. The ends were cut back, 3 bases at V and 0 bases at J, with 5 bases in the middle.

This chain joins TRBV28 and TRBJ2-3; D gene ambiguous. CDR1 is MDHEN, CDR2 SYDVKM, per germline. V was clipped by 2 bases and J by 6 bases, with 9 bases between them. CDR3 length: 13 residues. In DNA, the CDR3 is TGTGCCAGCAGTTTACCTTATCCGGATACGCAGTATTTT. Its protein is CASSLPYPDTQYF.

This chain joins TRBV7-9 and TRBJ2-7, with D perhaps given as TRBD1 or TRBD2 (6 bases each). The length of the CDR3 is 14 residues. Germline V lookup: CDR1 SEHNR, CDR2 FQNEAQ (reference sequence). V was pared by 0 bases and J by 2 bases, with 8 bases between. CDR3 sequence reads: CASSLAGGTYEQYF. The DNA for the CDR3 is TGTGCCAGCAGCTTAGCGGGGGGCACCTACGAGCAGTACTTC.

The CDR3 loop is CATAELTGGQETQYF. CDR3 bases: TGTGCCACCGCTGAACTGACAGGGGGACAAGAGACCCAGTACTTC. The gene calls are TRBV6-6 and TRBJ2-5; 9 bases are shared with TRBD1. Germline CDR1 and CDR2: MNHNY and SVGAGI (reference sequence). J gave up 2 bases and V 10 bases, and 11 bases lay outside the gene matches. The CDR3 extends over 15 amino acids.

This clone occurred a few times. V and J are TRBV11-1 and TRBJ1-1, with D possibly matching TRBD1 (5 bases). Trimming removed 5 bases at V and 5 bases at J, with 12 bases between. This CDR3 is built from 13 residues. The V gene's germline CDR1 is SGHAT and CDR2 FQDESV (reference sequence). CDR3 in DNA: TGTGCCAGCAGCACCGGGGGGGTTACTGAAGCTTTCTTT. Translating gives CASSTGGVTEAFF.

CDR3 in DNA: TGTGCCAGCAGCGGGTACCAGCGGGGCACAGATACGCAGTATTTT. It specifies CASSGYQRGTDTQYF. V and J are TRBV14 and TRBJ2-3; TRBD2 might be the D (6 bases). This CDR3 comprises 15 residues. From germline, CDR1 is SGHDN and CDR2 FVKESK. Trimming shortened V by 5 bases and J by 1 base, and 13 bases separated the two germline ends.

The rearrangement joins TRBV27 to TRBJ2-1, with TRBD2 matching over 11 bases. The CDR3 has 17 amino acids. CDR1 and CDR2 from the germline V gene are MNHEY and SMNVEV (reference sequence). V gave up 0 bases and J gave up 4 bases; unmatched junction bases: 5. This CDR3 is CASSLSPSGGPYNEQFF. For the CDR3, the DNA is TGTGCCAGCAGTTTATCCCCTAGCGGGGGGCCGTACAATGAGCAGTTCTTC.

The V call is TRBV27, the J call TRBJ1-2; D is perhaps TRBD1 (6 bases). The CDR3 length is 13 residues. CDR1 is MNHEY and CDR2 is SMNVEV in the germline V gene (reference sequence). Trimming left V 8 bases short and J 8 bases short, with 18 bases between. Here the CDR3 reads CASSGGGSRGYTF. The DNA for the CDR3 is TGTGCCAGCTCCGGGGGGGGCTCACGAGGCTACACCTTC.

This chain joins TRBV27 and TRBJ1-6; D ambiguous. V was clipped by 7 bases and J by 6 bases, with 10 bases between them. CDR3 length: 13 residues. CDR1 and CDR2 (germline): MNHEY, SMNVEV (reference sequence). The CDR3 coding sequence is TGTGCCAGCACCCTCCGGGGTAATTCACCCCTCCACTTT. It is translated as CASTLRGNSPLHF.

This clone qualifies as medium-sized (0.01 to 0.1%). The chain uses TRBV6-6 and TRBJ1-1; D call uncertain. Trimming took off 8 bases at V and 1 base at J, with 5 bases between the two ends. The length of the CDR3 is 11 residues. Germline CDR1 is MNHNY and CDR2 is SVGAGI (reference sequence). CDR3 coding DNA: TGTGCCAGCGTGGCGAACACTGAAGCTTTCTTT. As protein: CASVANTEAFF.

V and J are TRBV19 and TRBJ2-6; D unclear. CDR3 length equals 15 residues. With 2 bases removed from V and 3 bases from J, the gap between germline ends came to 8 bases. Germline V gene sequence: CDR1 LNHDA, CDR2 SQIVND (reference sequence). The chain's CDR3 is CASSITGFGANVLTF. The CDR3 DNA follows: TGTGCCAGTAGTATAACGGGTTTTGGGGCCAACGTCCTGACTTTC.

This clone counts as medium-sized. The V gene is TRBV5-6, the J gene TRBJ2-1, with D uncertain. The CDR3 is 12 amino acids. The germline V gene encodes CDR1 SGHDT and CDR2 YYEEEE. Between the trimmed V and J ends, which lost 4 bases and 8 bases, there was a span of 10 bases. CDR3 DNA: TGTGCCAGCAGCCCCCTCGACCATGAGCAGTTCTTC. It codes for CASSPLDHEQFF.

The chain carries TRBV2 and TRBJ2-1; 8 positions agree with TRBD2. This CDR3 has 15 amino acids. The trim removed 5 bases at V and 3 bases at J, leaving 6 bases unmatched. The germline gives CDR1 SNHLY, CDR2 FYNNEI. This CDR3 reads CASSSRAGDYNEQFF. For the CDR3, the DNA is TGTGCCAGCAGTTCGAGAGCGGGGGACTACAATGAGCAGTTCTTC. The full variable domain, completed using reference TRBV2 and TRBJ2-1, is EPEVTQTPSHQVTQMGQEVILRCVPISNHLYFYWYRQILGQKVEFLVSFYNNEISEKSEIFDDQFSVERPDGSNFTLKIRSTKLEDSAMYFCASSSRAGDYNEQFFGPGTRLTVL.

By proportion, this clone is large. This chain links TRBV4-3 with TRBJ2-1, with no clear D. Trimming took off 1 base at V and 11 bases at J, with 9 bases between the two ends. The CDR3 is 12 residues long. Germline CDR1 reads LGHNA; CDR2 reads YSLEER. The CDR3 bases are TGCGCCAGCAGCCAAGGGGTTCATCAGCAGTTCTTC. Residues: CASSQGVHQQFF.

The chain combines TRBV5-1 with TRBJ2-7, with D possibly being TRBD1 or TRBD2 (5 bases each). Trimming removed 5 bases at V and 3 bases at J, with 18 bases between. This CDR3 is 15 amino acids long. CDR1 is SGHRS, CDR2 YFSETQ, per germline. This CDR3 reads CASSHPGLNLYEQYF. CDR3 coding DNA: TGCGCCAGCAGTCATCCGGGGCTTAACCTCTACGAGCAGTACTTC.

This clone has a handful of counts. The rearrangement links TRBV5-6 to TRBJ1-1, with 7 bases aligning to TRBD1. The germline V gene encodes CDR1 SGHDT and CDR2 YYEEEE. The trim removed 4 bases at V and 4 bases at J, leaving 13 bases unmatched. The CDR3 is 16 amino acids. CDR3 DNA sequence: TGTGCCAGCAGCGGACTTCGACAGGGTTCGGGCACTGAAGCTTTCTTT. Translating gives CASSGLRQGSGTEAFF.

This chain uses TRBV27 with TRBJ2-1, with D perhaps matching TRBD2 (5 bases). Per germline, CDR1 MNHEY and CDR2 SMNVEV (reference sequence). CDR3 length: 15 residues. Trimming shortened V by 5 bases and J by 0 bases, and 11 bases separated the two germline ends. CDR3 sequence (DNA): TGTGCCAGCAGTCTAGTCGCGGGCTCCTACAATGAGCAGTTCTTC. Amino acid sequence: CASSLVAGSYNEQFF.

V and J are TRBV4-2 and TRBJ1-1, with 7 bases matching TRBD1. Losses at the gene ends were 4 bases for V and 4 bases for J; bases not matched to a gene: 3. CDR3 length equals 13 residues. The germline V gene encodes CDR1 LGHNA and CDR2 YNFKEQ. CDR3 bases: TGTGCCAGCAGCCCAGGGGGGGTCACTGAAGCTTTCTTT. Translation: CASSPGGVTEAFF.